What follows describes a single TCR beta chain. The V and J ends lost 2 bases and 2 bases, in that order; junction bases with no gene match: 3. The length of the CDR3 is 14 residues. Germline V gene lookup returns CDR1 SGHNT and CDR2 YYREEE (reference sequence). The data originate from a study of T cell responses to AZD1222 COVID-19 vaccine. TCRdb's copy holds only in-frame clones and misses some; the assay was immunoSEQ multiplex PCR. Here the sample spans about 140,000 clones, 80% to 95% being singletons. J is TRBJ2-7 and V is TRBV5-4; 8 bases line up with TRBD2. This clonotype was sampled from an adult who received the AZD1222 COVID-19 vaccine. The sample consisted of peripheral blood, taken 28 days after the second AZD1222 dose. The CDR3 protein is CASSFTSGTYEQYF. Here the CDR3 DNA reads TGTGCCAGCAGCTTTACTAGCGGAACCTACGAGCAGTACTTC.